This T cell receptor (beta chain) was observed in a study of blood T cell repertoires in COVID-19 (dated by TCRdb to 2018 to 2021). About the study as a whole: The collaborator samples originated in the United States, Italy and Spain and spanned the acute and convalescent phases of COVID-19. The prospective study material was composed of cDNA or gDNA derived from T cells, B-cell-depleted T cells, or PBMCs. Deeply sampled blood TCRbeta repertoires from subjects exposed to, actively infected with, or recovered from COVID-19 were included in the dataset. A freely available public database, intended as a resource for researchers studying the immune response to SARS-CoV-2, is where the repertoires were released. Samples came from the ongoing ImmuneRACE study (first 160 participants) plus 1,254 subjects from 6 global collaborators. The sample metadata nearly always contained a de-identified subject ID, COVID-19 status, age in years and sex. HLA class I and class II types, where available, came from metadata supplied by the sample provider rather than from assay-based typing.

A word on this clone: What antigen it recognizes has not been identified. Per-nucleotide qualities are absent, and no much larger clonotype sits a single base away.

The CDR3 holds 13 amino acids from the cysteine to the phenylalanine. The only DNA kept is the CDR3, 39 bases in frame from the first base. CDR1 and CDR2 were assigned from the germline V gene as SQVTM and ANQGSEA. Here V drops 5 bases and J drops 6 bases, and the junction holds 6 bases not matched to any gene. Whole blood was collected in K2EDTA tubes by collaborating institutions according to the institutions' own protocols. For TCRbeta analysis, collaborators shipped samples as frozen whole blood, isolated PBMCs, or DNA extracted from either of those sample types. Results and caveats for the whole study, not just this receptor: The amount of clinical and demographic metadata varied by source and participant and was provided uncurated.

TCRbeta CDR3 regions were amplified from genomic DNA by means of the immunoSEQ Assay, a bias-controlled multiplex PCR. Per the original workflow: The number of nucleated cells in each sample was estimated by amplification of reference gene primers within the assay. To quantify the absolute abundance of each unique TCRbeta CDR3 rearrangement, sequence reads were collapsed and filtered. For each sample, productive Simpson clonality was calculated by taking the square root of Simpson's diversity index across productive rearrangements. The immuneACCESS repertoire file appears here via TCRdb, limited to in-frame rearrangements. These files lack a portion of the clones; in checked studies, under half of the deficit traces to unresolved V genes, and the cause of the others is not known. D and trimming come from the DNA, and the V and J calls and clone size come from that table. Here the sample has some 64,000 clones; around 90% occur a single time. Clones ranked in the top ten supply about 3.4% of the sample.

Material for sequencing was peripheral blood. This TCR came from a man in his forties or fifties with active COVID-19. Recombination linked TRBV29-1 to TRBJ2-7, with TRBD2 matching 11 junction bases. The nucleotide sequence reads as follows: TGCAGCGTTATAGCGGGGGGGATTGGCGAGCAGTACTTC. Its protein reads: CSVIAGGIGEQYF.